Following are 14 T cell receptor beta chains from one sample sequenced in a study of T cell changes during pregnancy in multiple sclerosis. Repertoires were generated with immunoSEQ multiplex PCR, while TCRdb's copy carries only in-frame clones and drops some. The sample records approximately 28,000 clones, 89% being singletons. The sequences come from CD8+ T cells from peripheral blood mononuclear cells, collected in the second trimester of pregnancy. These receptor sequences come from a female donor with multiple sclerosis, enrolled in a pregnancy study.

CDR3 region: CASSPEAALNTEAFF. The CDR3 DNA is TGTGCCAGCTCACCTGAGGCCGCCCTGAACACTGAAGCTTTCTTT. This chain joins TRBV18 and TRBJ1-1; D remains unclear. Germline V gene sequence: CDR1 KGHSH, CDR2 LQKENI. Trimming removed 3 bases from V and 0 bases from J, with 11 bases in between. The CDR3 has 15 amino acids. Using reference TRBV18 and TRBJ1-1 for the parts outside the CDR3, the full variable domain is NAGVMQNPRHLVRRRGQEARLRCSPMKGHSHVYWYRQLPEEGLKFMVYLQKENIIDESGMPKERFSAEFPKEGPSILRIQQVVRGDSAAYFCASSPEAALNTEAFFGQGTRLTVV.

J is TRBJ2-3 and V is TRBV11-3; 10 bases fit TRBD1. V shed 5 bases and J 2 bases; nucleotides not matched to a gene: 4. Germline V gives CDR1 SGHNT, CDR2 YENEEA. The length of the CDR3 is 15 residues. CDR3 sequence reads: CASSPGTGDTDTQYF. DNA of the CDR3: TGTGCCAGCAGCCCCGGGACAGGGGACACAGATACGCAGTATTTT.

The chain combines TRBV6-6 with TRBJ2-1; D not resolved. The CDR3 extends over 13 amino acids. CDR1 is MNHNY, CDR2 SVGAGI, per germline (reference sequence). The V end was cut by 2 bases, the J end by 6 bases, with 8 bases between. The DNA of the CDR3 is TGTGCCAGCAGTTACGCACAGCTCAATGAGCAGTTCTTC. Translation: CASSYAQLNEQFF.

The V call is TRBV30, the J call TRBJ2-5; TRBD1 matches 7 bases. The trim removed 4 bases at V and 1 base at J, leaving 3 bases unmatched. Germline lookup yields CDR1 GTSNPN and CDR2 SVGIG (reference sequence). The CDR3 contains 13 residues. Here the CDR3 reads CAWTGDSQETQYF. CDR3 in DNA: TGTGCCTGGACTGGGGACAGCCAAGAGACCCAGTACTTC.

The chain carries TRBV15 and TRBJ2-7; a possible D gene is TRBD2 (7 bases). Deletions cut 0 bases from V and 2 bases from J, with 11 bases between. Looked up from germline, CDR1 is LNHNV and CDR2 is YYDKDF (reference sequence). The CDR3 runs to 15 residues. The CDR3 is CATSRDRGATYEQYF. DNA of the CDR3: TGTGCCACCAGCAGAGATCGGGGGGCCACCTACGAGCAGTACTTC.

The chain is built from TRBV7-8 and TRBJ2-1; TRBD1 matches 10 bases. The junction had 3 bases not matched to a gene; V was cut back by 1 base and J by 6 bases. This CDR3 is 15 amino acids long. Looked up from germline, CDR1 is SGHVS and CDR2 is FQNEAQ. CDR3 nucleotides: TGTGCCAGCAGCTTAGGAGGGACAGGGGTCAATGAGCAGTTCTTC. Its protein product is CASSLGGTGVNEQFF.

This rearrangement joins TRBV19 to TRBJ1-1; D is uncertain. The CDR3 is made up of 12 amino acids. Germline loops: CDR1 LNHDA, CDR2 SQIVND (reference sequence). V lost 4 bases, J lost 2 bases, and 5 bases lay in between. CDR3 nucleotide sequence: TGTGCCAGTAGTACCCTTAACACTGAAGCTTTCTTT. Its protein product is CASSTLNTEAFF.

V usage is TRBV11-2 and J usage is TRBJ2-1; D is unclear. V dropped 1 base and J dropped 3 bases, with 7 bases sitting between them. CDR3 size: 14 residues. Per the germline V gene, CDR1 is SGHAT and CDR2 is FQNNGV. The CDR3 sequence is CASSLATVYNEQFF. DNA for the CDR3: TGTGCCAGCAGCTTAGCGACTGTCTACAATGAGCAGTTCTTC.

This chain links TRBV15 with TRBJ2-6, with TRBD1 matching 7 bases. Germline V gene sequence: CDR1 LNHNV, CDR2 YYDKDF (reference sequence). The length of the CDR3 is 17 residues. V was pared by 1 base and J by 0 bases, with 3 bases of the junction left unmatched. DNA for the CDR3: TGTGCCACCAGCAGAGGGGACAGCAACTCTGGGGCCAACGTCCTGACTTTC. Translation gives CATSRGDSNSGANVLTF.

The rearrangement uses TRBV9 and TRBJ2-6; D unresolved. The germline CDR1 and CDR2 sequences are SGDLS and YYNGEE. The CDR3 spans 13 residues. The V gene lost 7 bases and the J gene lost 1 base, with 6 bases spanning the gap. For the CDR3, the DNA is TGTGCCAGCGTCTCTTCTGGGGCCAACGTCCTGACTTTC. It specifies CASVSSGANVLTF. The full variable domain, its missing parts supplied by reference TRBV9 and TRBJ2-6, is DSGVTQTPKHLITATGQRVTLRCSPRSGDLSVYWYQQSLDQGLQFLIQYYNGEERAKGNILERFSAQQFPDLHSELNLSSLELGDSALYFCASVSSGANVLTFGAGSRLTVL.

The chain recombines TRBV7-9 with TRBJ2-7; D possibly corresponds to TRBD1 (8 bases). The CDR3 loop spans 13 amino acids. CDR1 is SEHNR and CDR2 is FQNEAQ in the germline V gene (reference sequence). Trimming cost V 5 bases and J 10 bases, with 18 bases left between them. The CDR3 DNA follows: TGTGCCAGCAGCAGCGGGACAGGAAGCGAACAGTACTTC. As protein: CASSSGTGSEQYF.

This clone was seen a handful of times. The chain recombines TRBV5-4 with TRBJ2-7; the D gene is possibly TRBD1 (6 bases). The germline gives CDR1 SGHNT, CDR2 YYREEE (reference sequence). This CDR3 is built from 13 residues. Trimming removed 4 bases from V and 0 bases from J, with 8 bases in between. The CDR3 DNA reads TGTGCCAGCAGCGTCAGGGGCTCCTACGAGCAGTACTTC. Translating gives CASSVRGSYEQYF. Combining the CDR3 with reference TRBV5-4 and TRBJ2-7 gives the whole variable domain ETGVTQSPTHLIKTRGQQVTLRCSSQSGHNTVSWYQQALGQGPQFIFQYYREEENGRGNFPPRFSGLQFPNYSSELNVNALELDDSALYLCASSVRGSYEQYFGPGTRLTVT.

CDR3 in DNA: TGTGCCAGCAGTTATATACTAGCGGGGACCGGGGAGCTGTTTTTT. Translating gives CASSYILAGTGELFF. The V call is TRBV6-6, the J call TRBJ2-2; 10 positions match TRBD2. The length of the CDR3 is 15 residues. Germline CDR1 MNHNY, CDR2 SVGAGI (reference sequence). Trimming removed 3 bases from V and 5 bases from J; junction bases left unmatched: 3.

Regarding this clone: Other DNA sequences within the sample encode an identical CDR3. This sequence joins TRBV7-6 and TRBJ2-1, with TRBD2 matching 9 bases. Germline V gives CDR1 SGHVS, CDR2 FNYEAQ. This CDR3 spans 18 amino acids. V shed 5 bases, J shed 1 base, and the junction held 12 bases outside the gene matches. The CDR3 is CASSQTHRLAVSYNEQFF. The CDR3 nucleotides are TGTGCCAGCAGCCAGACTCACCGACTAGCGGTTTCCTACAATGAGCAGTTCTTC.